The T cell receptor (beta chain) under discussion was sequenced for a study of T cell repertoires in cytomegalovirus infection. On the study more broadly: It can be stated that public TCR beta signatures indicated CMV infection as well as a matching HLA type.

TCRdb reprocessed the reads via MiXCR and lists one record per CDR3 protein. The profile shows roughly 230,000 distinct CDR3 sequences, 17% of them singletons. Sequences were obtained from CD8+ T cells from PBMCs. The source of this sequence is a human donor in good health (CMV status not recorded). Some clones in this sample may be carry-over from other donors' samples.

CDR3 residues: CASSLTRRYIEPYEQYF. CDR3 DNA sequence: TGTGCCAGCAGCTTAACAAGACGTTACATAGAACCCTACGAGCAGTACTTC. This chain joins TRBV7-9 and TRBJ2-7; D gene uncertain. Trimming took off 2 bases at V and 2 bases at J, with 19 bases between the two ends. Germline V gene lookup returns CDR1 SEHNR and CDR2 FQNEAQ (reference sequence). There are 17 residues in the CDR3.